The TCR beta chain under discussion was sequenced for a study of chemoradiotherapy in HPV16-positive cancers. General study points: Candidate HPV-specific clones and E7-related TCR motifs grew in tumor during treatment.

Germline V gene data show CDR1 as PRHDT and CDR2 as FYEKMQ (reference sequence). This CDR3 spans 15 amino acids. Trimming took 2 bases from V and 7 from J, leaving 15 bases between them. TCRdb's copy holds only in-frame clones and misses some; the assay was immunoSEQ multiplex PCR. Among approximately 12,000 clones listed, 90% to 95% were seen once. Samples were taken several times over chemoradiotherapy. Regarding this clone: Its antigen remains unidentified.

The chain couples TRBV13 to TRBJ2-1; perhaps TRBD2 as D (7 bases). This TCR was sampled from a human donor with HPV-associated anogenital cancer. This material consisted of blood, taken from a patient who underwent chemoradiotherapy. The CDR3 DNA sequence: TGTGCCAGCAGCTTACGAGGGGGGGCGAAAAATGAGCAGTTCTTC. This sequence encodes CASSLRGGAKNEQFF.